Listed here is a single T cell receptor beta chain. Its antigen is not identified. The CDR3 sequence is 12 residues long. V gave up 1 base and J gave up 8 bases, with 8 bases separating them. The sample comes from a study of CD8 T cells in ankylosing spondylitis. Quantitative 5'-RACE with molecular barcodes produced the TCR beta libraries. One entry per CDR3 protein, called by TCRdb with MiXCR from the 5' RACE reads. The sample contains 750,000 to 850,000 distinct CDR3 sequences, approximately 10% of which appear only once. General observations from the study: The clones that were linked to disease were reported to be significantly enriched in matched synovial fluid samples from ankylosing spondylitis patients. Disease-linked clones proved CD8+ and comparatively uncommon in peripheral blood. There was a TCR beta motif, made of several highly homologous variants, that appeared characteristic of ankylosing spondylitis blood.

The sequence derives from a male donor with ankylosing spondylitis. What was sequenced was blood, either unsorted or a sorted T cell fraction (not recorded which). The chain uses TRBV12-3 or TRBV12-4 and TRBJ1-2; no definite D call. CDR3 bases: TGTGCCAGCAGTTTAGGGTCGAGGGGCTACACCTTC. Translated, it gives CASSLGSRGYTF.